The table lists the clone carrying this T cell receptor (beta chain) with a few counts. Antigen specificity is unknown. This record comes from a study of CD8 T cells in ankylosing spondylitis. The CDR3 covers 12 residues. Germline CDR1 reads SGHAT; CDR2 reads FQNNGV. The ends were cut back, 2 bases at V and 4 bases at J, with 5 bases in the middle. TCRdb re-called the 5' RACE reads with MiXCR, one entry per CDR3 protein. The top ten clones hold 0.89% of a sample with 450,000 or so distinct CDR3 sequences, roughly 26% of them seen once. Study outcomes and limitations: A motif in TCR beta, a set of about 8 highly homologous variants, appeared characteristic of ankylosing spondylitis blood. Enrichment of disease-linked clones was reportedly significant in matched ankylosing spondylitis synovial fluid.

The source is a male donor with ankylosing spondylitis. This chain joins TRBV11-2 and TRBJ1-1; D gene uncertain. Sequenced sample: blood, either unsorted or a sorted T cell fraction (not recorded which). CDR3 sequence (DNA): TGTGCCAGCAGCTTATCGGGCACTGAAGCTTTCTTT. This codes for CASSLSGTEAFF.